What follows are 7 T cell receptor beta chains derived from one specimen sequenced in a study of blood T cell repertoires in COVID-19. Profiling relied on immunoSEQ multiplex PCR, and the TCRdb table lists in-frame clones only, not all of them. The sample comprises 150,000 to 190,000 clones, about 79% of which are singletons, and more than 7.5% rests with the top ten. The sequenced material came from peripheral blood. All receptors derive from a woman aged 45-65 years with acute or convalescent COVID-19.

This chain's CDR3 is CASSRDFYQPQHF. DNA of the CDR3: TGTGCCAGCAGCCGAGATTTCTATCAGCCCCAGCATTTT. V is TRBV3-1 (or the pseudogene TRBV3-2) and J is TRBJ1-5; D remains unclear. Deletions cut 4 bases from V and 5 bases from J, with 9 bases between. The CDR3 has 13 amino acids. Per the germline V gene, CDR1 is LGHDT and CDR2 is YNNKEL (reference sequence).

The CDR3 sequence is CSASPPGYGYTF. In DNA form, the CDR3 reads TGCAGTGCTAGTCCCCCGGGCTATGGCTACACCTTC. The chain links TRBV20-1 to TRBJ1-2, with D hard to call. The CDR3 runs to 12 residues. Germline CDR1 and CDR2: DFQATT and SNEGSKA (reference sequence). Between the trimmed V and J ends, which lost 3 bases and 4 bases, there was a span of 9 bases.

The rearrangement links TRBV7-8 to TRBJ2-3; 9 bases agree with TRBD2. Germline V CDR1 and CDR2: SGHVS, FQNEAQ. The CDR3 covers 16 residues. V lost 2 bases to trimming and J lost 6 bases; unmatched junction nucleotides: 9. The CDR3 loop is CASSLLVVAGVDTQYF. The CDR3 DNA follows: TGTGCCAGCAGCTTATTGGTGGTAGCGGGAGTTGATACGCAGTATTTT.

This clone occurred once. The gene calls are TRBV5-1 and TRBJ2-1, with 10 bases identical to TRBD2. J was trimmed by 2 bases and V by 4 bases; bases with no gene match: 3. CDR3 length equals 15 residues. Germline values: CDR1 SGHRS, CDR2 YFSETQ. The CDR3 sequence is CASSPGLAAYNEQFF. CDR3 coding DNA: TGCGCCAGCAGCCCCGGACTAGCGGCCTACAATGAGCAGTTCTTC.

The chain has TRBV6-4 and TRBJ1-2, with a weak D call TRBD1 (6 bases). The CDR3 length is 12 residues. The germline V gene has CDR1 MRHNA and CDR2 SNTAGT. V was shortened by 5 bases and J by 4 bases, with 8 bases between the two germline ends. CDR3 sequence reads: CASSQTGYGYTF. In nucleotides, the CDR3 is TGTGCCAGCAGTCAGACAGGCTATGGCTACACCTTC.

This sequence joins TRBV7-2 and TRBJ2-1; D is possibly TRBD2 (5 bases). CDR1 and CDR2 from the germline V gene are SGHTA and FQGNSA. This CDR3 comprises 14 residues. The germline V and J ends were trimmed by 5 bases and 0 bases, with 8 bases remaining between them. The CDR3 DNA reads TGTGCCAGCAGCAGGACTGGCTCCTACAATGAGCAGTTCTTC. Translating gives CASSRTGSYNEQFF. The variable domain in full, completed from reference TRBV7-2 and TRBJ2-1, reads GAGVSQSPSNKVTEKGKDVELRCDPISGHTALYWYRQSLGQGLEFLIYFQGNSAPDKSGLPSDRFSAERTGGSVSTLTIQRTQQEDSAVYLCASSRTGSYNEQFFGPGTRLTVL.

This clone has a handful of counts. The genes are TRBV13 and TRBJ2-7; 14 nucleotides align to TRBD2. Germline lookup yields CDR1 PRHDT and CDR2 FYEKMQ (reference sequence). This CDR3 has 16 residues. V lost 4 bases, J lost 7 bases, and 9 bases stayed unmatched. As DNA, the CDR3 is TGTGCCAGCAGCTCCAGACTAGCGGGGGGGTCCTGGGAGCAGTACTTC. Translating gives CASSSRLAGGSWEQYF.